The TCR beta chain described here comes from a study of regulatory T cells in long-lasting Graves disease (dated by TCRdb to about 2021). About the investigation overall: Antithyroid drugs had been taken for less than 3 months by newly diagnosed Graves' disease patients. A total of some 33 samples were covered by TCR sequencing, comprising around 13 persistent and around 20 newly diagnosed Graves' disease patients. Peripheral blood TCR sequencing and RNA sequencing compared persistent Graves' disease patients with newly diagnosed Graves' disease patients. The study was registered as a clinical trial and conducted in China.

Receptors were amplified or captured by multiplex PCR. The sequencing machine was an Illumina HiSeq 4000. TCR beta libraries were built with iRepertoire HTBI primers and Arm-PCR amplification of CDR3 regions. PCR products were gel purified before sequencing. The authors' analysis ran thus. A total of 62 TRBV and 14 TRBJ segments were identified across samples and were used for gene usage analysis of CDR3 amino acid clonotypes. Filtered high-quality paired reads were merged into contigs using COPE and FqMerger. BLAST was used to align contigs to IMGT TRBV, TRBD and TRBJ reference genes, and CDR3 was defined according to IMGT. Any clonotype with a frequency above 0.1% was counted as a highly expanded clone. Shannon entropy was used to measure repertoire diversity, and the Gini coefficient was used to measure V-J evenness. A clonotype found in more than one individual was treated as public. Using fastp trimming at Q25 and MiXCR clonotype assembly, TCRdb reanalyzed the public sequencing data and kept in-frame beta chains. Rows with a matching CDR3 protein are joined into one entry that keeps the most common DNA and genes. These V and J calls are TCRdb output, not the study's own analysis. This sample is represented by hundreds of thousands of distinct CDR3 sequences; around 15% of them were singletons. 20% to 25% of the sample rests with the top ten.

Study-wide findings and limitations: The study examined only peripheral blood because the primary lesion, thyroid tissue, could not be accessed. Only the TCR beta chain was sequenced and analyzed. Lower TCR Shannon entropy and fewer highly expanded clones were observed in persistent Graves' disease patients than in newly diagnosed patients, which suggested clonal expansion. The authors noted that the small sample size was a limitation that may lower accuracy. Persistent patients shared more public clonotypes among themselves (around 3,000) than newly diagnosed patients did (roughly 920). Preferential use of TRBV28, TRBJ1-2 and TRBJ2-5 was observed in persistent disease, whereas TRBV20-1 and TRBJ2-1 were favored in newly diagnosed disease.

This clonotype was picked up many times. It has no known antigen specificity. Within one base of it there is no much larger clone, and no base qualities were kept. The germline V gene encodes CDR1 SNHLY and CDR2 FYNNEI. The CDR3 runs 11 amino acids, cysteine and phenylalanine included. The entry retains the CDR3 DNA only, 33 bases that are in frame from base 1. Cut back by 10 bases and 5 bases, the V and J ends lie 11 bases apart. In the paper's terms, the time point label means: newly diagnosed GD, antithyroid drugs for less than 3 months. RNA was extracted from PBMCs in TRIzol for both TCR sequencing and RNA sequencing. The diagnosis of Graves' disease followed American Thyroid Association guidelines. Recruitment of patients was carried out at an endocrinology department in Xi'an, China. From each patient, 7.5 to 10 milliliters of peripheral blood was collected into an EDTA anticoagulant tube. Ficoll Paque Plus density gradient separation was used to isolate PBMCs, and no additional T cell sorting was done. An Agilent 2100 Bioanalyzer and agarose gel were used to check RNA quality, while a NanoDrop 2000 measured RNA concentration.

The same data also went into a second study, on T cells in Graves' hyperthyroidism and ophthalmopathy. The second source states: Graves' hyperthyroidism was defined as stable when no progression to ophthalmopathy occurred over 18 months of follow-up. The hyperthyroidism patients were between 18 and 65 years old and newly diagnosed, with a disease duration of less than 2 months. Patients with uncontrolled infections, other autoimmune diseases, pregnancy or lactation were excluded. Diagnoses were based on clinical symptoms, serum thyroxine and TRAb, thyroid ultrasound and orbital computed tomography. A first-round RT-PCR of the TCR CDR3 used the HTBI primer set with the Qiagen OneStep RT-PCR kit. Most expanded thyroid clonotypes (frequency above 0.001) were also detected in blood, suggesting blood repertoires may reflect thyroid immune responses. In cross-validation, a model built on a 13 V-J signature told ophthalmopathy apart from stable hyperthyroidism with under 90% sensitivity and around 83% specificity, and in testing the same model reached 80%/75%. In validation, the model predicted progression to ophthalmopathy a median of roughly 6.5 months before onset, with approximately 68% sensitivity and 72.22% specificity. A discovery cohort of about 96 patients, roughly 40 with Graves' ophthalmopathy and 55 to 65 with stable Graves' hyperthyroidism, was used to find distinguishing TCR V-J signatures. An independent validation cohort of around 19 hyperthyroidism patients and 15 or so patients who later progressed to ophthalmopathy tested prospective prediction of ophthalmopathy. The 95 to 100 discovery patients were randomly split 7:3 into training and test sets. The study also compared thyroid tissue and blood T-cell repertoires from a handful of Graves' hyperthyroidism patients. After sampling, hyperthyroidism patients received methimazole starting at 30 mg daily, and ophthalmopathy patients received high-dose intravenous methylprednisolone. The libraries were constructed in a second round of multiplex PCR and then size-selected and purified. Paired-end sequencing of the libraries was performed with 100 bp reads on an Illumina HiSeq2000. Raw data were processed with SOAPnuke, discarding reads with adapters, uncalled bases, mean Phred below 15, or no exact constant-primer or identifier match. COPE v1.2.5 was used to merge high-quality paired reads, and clonotypes were defined as unique nucleotide sequences. MiTCR v1.1 was used to align the clonotypes against IMGT TRBV, TRBD and TRBJ reference segments. Analysis was restricted to V-J combinations with a frequency above 0.0001, which covered roughly 99% of repertoires. A TCS score was defined as the ratio between F50 (clonal expansion) and ExV (chaos), using BLOSUM62-based TCRdist between CDR3 peptides within each V-J. Welch's t-statistics and random forest reduced roughly 530 V-J features to about 13, which were used in a naive Bayes classifier (R e1071). No statistical method was used to fix the sample size in advance, and group allocation was not hidden from the investigators. TCR Vbeta CDR3 sequencing of 130 to 150 peripheral blood samples (43 ophthalmopathy, approximately 80 hyperthyroidism and roughly 17 progressor patients) is reported in the paper.

The sequences come from peripheral blood mononuclear cells (PBMCs), collected at new diagnosis, from a patient treated with antithyroid drugs. This clonotype originated in a woman aged 40 to 65 with Graves disease. Donor details come from another sample of the same person, matched by shared clones. The receptor chain draws on TRBV2 and TRBJ2-5, with an unclear D gene assignment. Here is the DNA: TGTGCCACCAAGGGCCGCGAGACCCAGTACTTC. This translates into CATKGRETQYF.